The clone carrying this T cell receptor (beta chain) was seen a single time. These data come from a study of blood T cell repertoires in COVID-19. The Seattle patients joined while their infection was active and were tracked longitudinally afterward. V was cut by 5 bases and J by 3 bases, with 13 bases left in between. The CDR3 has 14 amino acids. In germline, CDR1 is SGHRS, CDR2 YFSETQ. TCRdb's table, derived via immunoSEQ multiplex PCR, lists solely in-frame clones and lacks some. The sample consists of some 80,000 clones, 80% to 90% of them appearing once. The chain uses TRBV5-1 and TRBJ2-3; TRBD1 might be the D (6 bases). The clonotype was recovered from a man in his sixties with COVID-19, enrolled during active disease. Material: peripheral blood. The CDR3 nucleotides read TGCGCCAGCAGACAGGGATGGGGAACAGATACGCAGTATTTT. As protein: CASRQGWGTDTQYF.